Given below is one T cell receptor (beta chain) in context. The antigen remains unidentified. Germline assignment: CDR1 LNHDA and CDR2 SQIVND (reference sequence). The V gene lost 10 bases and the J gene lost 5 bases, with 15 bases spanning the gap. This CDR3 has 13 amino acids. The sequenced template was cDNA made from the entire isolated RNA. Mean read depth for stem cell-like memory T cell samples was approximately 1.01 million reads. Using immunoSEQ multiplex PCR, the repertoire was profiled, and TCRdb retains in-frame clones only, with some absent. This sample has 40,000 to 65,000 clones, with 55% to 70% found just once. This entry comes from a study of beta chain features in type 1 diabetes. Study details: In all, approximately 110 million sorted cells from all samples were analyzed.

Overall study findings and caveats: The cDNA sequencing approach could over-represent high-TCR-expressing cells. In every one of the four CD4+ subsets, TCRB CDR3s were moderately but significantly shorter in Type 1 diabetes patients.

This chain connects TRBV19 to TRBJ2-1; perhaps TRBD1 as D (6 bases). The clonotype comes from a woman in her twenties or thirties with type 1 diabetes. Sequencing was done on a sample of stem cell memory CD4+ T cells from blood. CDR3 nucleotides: TGTGCCACTACCGGGACAATCAACAATGAGCAGTTCTTC. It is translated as CATTGTINNEQFF.